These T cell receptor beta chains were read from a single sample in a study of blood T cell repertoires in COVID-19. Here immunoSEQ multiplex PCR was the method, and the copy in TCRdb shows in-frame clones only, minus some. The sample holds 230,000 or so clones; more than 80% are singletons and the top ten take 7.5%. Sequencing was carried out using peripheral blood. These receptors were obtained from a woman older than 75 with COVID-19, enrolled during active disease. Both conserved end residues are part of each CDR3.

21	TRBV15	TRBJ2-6	CATSRNIVAGWSEIGANVLTF
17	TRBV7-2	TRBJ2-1	CASSSTSGTRSYNEQFF
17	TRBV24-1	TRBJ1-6	CATSDLQAGTYNSPLHF
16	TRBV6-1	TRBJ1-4	CASSGRFRGVNEKLFF
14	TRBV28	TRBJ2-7	CASCPSGTTYEQYF
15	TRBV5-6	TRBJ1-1	CASSRASGVLTEAFF
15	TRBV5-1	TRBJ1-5	CASSSGLDSNQPQHF
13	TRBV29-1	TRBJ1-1	CSAIGTVNTEAFF
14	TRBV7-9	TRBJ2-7	CASSSWRGKYEQYF
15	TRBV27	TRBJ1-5	CASIPPPDSGQPQHF
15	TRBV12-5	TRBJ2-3	CASRRGASVLDTQYF
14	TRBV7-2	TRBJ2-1	CASSLSSGYNEQFF
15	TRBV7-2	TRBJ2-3	CASSLEVAGRGTQYF
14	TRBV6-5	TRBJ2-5	CASRPAGWRETQYF
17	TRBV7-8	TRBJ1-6	CASSFLTGGVYNSPLHF
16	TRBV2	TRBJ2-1	CASIEGTGTGGNEQFF
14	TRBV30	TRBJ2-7	CAWSVGTGGYEQYF
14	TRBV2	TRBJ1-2	CASSRDLGDRGYTF
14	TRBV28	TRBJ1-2	CASSFGPSNYGYTF
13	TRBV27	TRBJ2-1	CASSSPEKNEQFF
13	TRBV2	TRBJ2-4	CASSPRQGNIQYF
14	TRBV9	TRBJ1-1	CASSVVDRNTEAFF
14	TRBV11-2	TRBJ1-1	CASSLSGGVTEAFF
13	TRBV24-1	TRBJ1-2	CATSQGDHFGYTF
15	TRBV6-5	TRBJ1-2	CASRQDRVSGDGYTF
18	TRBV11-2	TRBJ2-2	CASSLRARGSLGTGELFF
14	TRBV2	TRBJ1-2	CASSWTDANYGYTF